Listed below are T cell receptor beta chains from one sample, sequenced in a study of identical twins. MiXCR, run by TCRdb on the 5' RACE reads, gives a single entry per CDR3 protein. The repertoire holds about 240,000 distinct CDR3 sequences, with about 10% as singletons. The sample consisted of memory T cells sorted from blood. The receptors were gathered from a man over 45 in good health. The conserved cysteine and the conserved F or W are not part of the CDR3 here.

J gene	V gene	CDR3 protein
TRBJ2-7	TRBV3-1	ASSKSPGSYEQY
TRBJ1-5	TRBV29-1	SVVVGDGQPQH
TRBJ2-7	TRBV28	ASSTIWDRVYEQY
TRBJ1-2	TRBV29-1	SVDTGSYGYT
TRBJ2-5	TRBV2	ASSVRKETQY
TRBJ2-2	TRBV10-3	AISPGGTGELF
TRBJ2-5	TRBV6-5	ASSSNQETQY
TRBJ2-2	TRBV19	ASSIKAGGGTGELF
TRBJ2-2	TRBV6-2/TRBV6-3	ASTPGTSGTGELF
TRBJ2-1	TRBV4-3	ASSQDFGTENEQF
TRBJ1-1	TRBV9	ASSGTGGAGEAF
TRBJ2-2	TRBV4-1	ASSQQGNANTGELF
TRBJ2-2	TRBV3-1	ASSQVLDRLSGELF
TRBJ2-1	TRBV24-1	ATSDLSGANNEQF
TRBJ1-2	TRBV7-9	ASSAGGNYGYT
TRBJ2-3	TRBV5-4	ASSLPTSGGTDTQY
TRBJ2-3	TRBV4-2	ASSQEVGTDTQY
TRBJ1-6	TRBV28	ASSFGLLQGQGYNSPLH
TRBJ2-7	TRBV20-1	SARAWGGLAGYEQY
TRBJ2-1	TRBV5-6	ASSLRTSQLYEQF
TRBJ1-2	TRBV4-2	ASSRASVYGYT
TRBJ2-7	TRBV20-1	SAQGQLTYEQY
TRBJ2-1	TRBV7-9	ASSYQLSGSYNEQF
TRBJ2-4	TRBV12-3/TRBV12-4	ASSSSASGSKNIQY
TRBJ2-4	TRBV3-1	ASSQGARGENIQY
TRBJ1-1	TRBV11-2	ASSLEGVGTEAF
TRBJ1-2	TRBV11-2	ASSPSHGAGYGYT
TRBJ2-4	TRBV11-2	ASSLVPGTGLAKNIQY
TRBJ2-6	TRBV2	ASSNRGGANVLT
TRBJ1-2	TRBV5-1	ASSFEAYGYT
TRBJ2-7	TRBV11-2	ASSLDGLRRVTYEQY
TRBJ2-5	TRBV29-1	SAAQGRETQY
TRBJ2-3	TRBV5-4	ASSVGLDIGTDTQY
TRBJ1-1	TRBV4-3	ASSHGTGGDAEAF
TRBJ2-3	TRBV10-3	AISESSGQADTQY
TRBJ1-2	TRBV5-1	ASSIAGEGGYT
TRBJ2-7	TRBV27	ASSLSRTSGNNEQY
TRBJ2-1	TRBV5-1	ASSLAGSGGFWDEQF